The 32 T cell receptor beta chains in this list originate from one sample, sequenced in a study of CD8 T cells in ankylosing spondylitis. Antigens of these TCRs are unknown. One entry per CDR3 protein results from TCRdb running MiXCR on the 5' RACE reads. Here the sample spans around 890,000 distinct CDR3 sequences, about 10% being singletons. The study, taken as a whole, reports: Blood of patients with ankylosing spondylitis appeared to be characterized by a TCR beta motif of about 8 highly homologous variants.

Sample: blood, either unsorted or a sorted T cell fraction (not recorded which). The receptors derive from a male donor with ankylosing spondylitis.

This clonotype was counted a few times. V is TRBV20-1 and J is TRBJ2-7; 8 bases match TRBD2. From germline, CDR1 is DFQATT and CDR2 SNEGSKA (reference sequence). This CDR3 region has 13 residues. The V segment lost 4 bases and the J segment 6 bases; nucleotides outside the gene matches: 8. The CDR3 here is CSAIMTGGGEQYF. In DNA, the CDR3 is TGCAGTGCTATAATGACCGGGGGGGGCGAGCAGTACTTC.

Written as DNA, the CDR3 is TGCAGTGCTAGAGATTGGACTAGTCTAATCCACAAGCAGTACTTC. Protein: CSARDWTSLIHKQYF. J is TRBJ2-7 and V is TRBV20-1; 7 bases agree with TRBD2. This CDR3 has 15 residues. J gave up 8 bases and V 0 bases, and 13 bases lay outside the gene matches. The germline V gene has CDR1 DFQATT and CDR2 SNEGSKA (reference sequence).

The DNA of the CDR3 is TGTGCCAGCACCGCGGGGGGCGGGGGCCAGCCCCAGCATTTT. Translating gives CASTAGGGGQPQHF. V is TRBV2 and J is TRBJ1-5; a possible D gene is TRBD1 (6 bases). Trimming pared 7 bases from V and 7 bases from J, leaving 17 bases between. The germline gives CDR1 SNHLY, CDR2 FYNNEI. There are 14 residues in the CDR3.

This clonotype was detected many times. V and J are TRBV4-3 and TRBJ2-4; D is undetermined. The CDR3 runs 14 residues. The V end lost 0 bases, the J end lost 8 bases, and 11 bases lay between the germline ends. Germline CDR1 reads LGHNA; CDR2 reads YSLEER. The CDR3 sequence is CASSQETPGHIQYF. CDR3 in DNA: TGCGCCAGCAGCCAAGAAACCCCTGGGCACATTCAGTACTTC.

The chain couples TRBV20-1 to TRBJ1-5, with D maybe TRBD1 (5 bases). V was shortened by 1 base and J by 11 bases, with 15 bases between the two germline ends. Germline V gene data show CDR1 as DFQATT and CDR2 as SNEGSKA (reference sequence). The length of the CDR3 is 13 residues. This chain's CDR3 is CSARAGGTHAQHF. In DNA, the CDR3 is TGCAGTGCTAGAGCGGGGGGGACCCACGCCCAGCATTTT.

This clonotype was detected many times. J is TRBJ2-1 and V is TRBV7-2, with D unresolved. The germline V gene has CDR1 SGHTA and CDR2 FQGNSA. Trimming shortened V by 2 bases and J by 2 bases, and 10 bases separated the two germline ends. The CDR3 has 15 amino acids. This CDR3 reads CASSLMPGTYNEQFF. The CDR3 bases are TGTGCCAGCAGCTTAATGCCTGGGACCTACAATGAGCAGTTCTTC.

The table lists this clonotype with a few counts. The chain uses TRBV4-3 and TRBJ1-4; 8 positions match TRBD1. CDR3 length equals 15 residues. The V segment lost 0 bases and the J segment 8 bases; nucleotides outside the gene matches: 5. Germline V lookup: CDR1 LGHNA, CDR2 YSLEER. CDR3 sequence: CASSQDDRGWEKLFF. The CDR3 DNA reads TGCGCCAGCAGCCAAGACGACAGGGGTTGGGAAAAACTGTTTTTT.

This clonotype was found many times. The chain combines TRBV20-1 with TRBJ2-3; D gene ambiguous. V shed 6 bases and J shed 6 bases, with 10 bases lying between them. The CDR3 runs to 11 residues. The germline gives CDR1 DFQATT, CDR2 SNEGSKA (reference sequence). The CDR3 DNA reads TGCAGTGCAGCCGATCCGGATACGCAGTATTTT. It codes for CSAADPDTQYF.

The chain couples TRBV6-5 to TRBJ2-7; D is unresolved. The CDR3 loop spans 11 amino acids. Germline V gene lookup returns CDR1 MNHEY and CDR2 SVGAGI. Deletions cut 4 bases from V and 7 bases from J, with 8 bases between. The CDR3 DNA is TGTGCCAGCAGTTCCCTTCGGGAGCAGTACTTC. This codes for CASSSLREQYF.

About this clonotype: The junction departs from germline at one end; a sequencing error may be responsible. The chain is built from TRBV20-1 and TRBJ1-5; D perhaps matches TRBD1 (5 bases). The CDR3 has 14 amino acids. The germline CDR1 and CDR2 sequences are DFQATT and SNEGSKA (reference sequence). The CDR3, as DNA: TGCTGTGCTAGAGGGGCCCTTGGGGGTCAGCCCCAGCATTTT. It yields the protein CCARGALGGQPQHF.

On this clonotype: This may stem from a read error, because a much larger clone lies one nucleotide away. This CDR3 reads CSARDGKGDRLINDQFF. The CDR3 DNA reads as TGCAGTGCTAGAGATGGGAAGGGGGACCGATTAATCAATGATCAGTTCTTC. The chain carries TRBV20-1 and TRBJ2-1, with D possibly TRBD1 on 6 matching bases. The CDR3 consists of 17 residues. Germline V lookup: CDR1 DFQATT, CDR2 SNEGSKA (reference sequence).

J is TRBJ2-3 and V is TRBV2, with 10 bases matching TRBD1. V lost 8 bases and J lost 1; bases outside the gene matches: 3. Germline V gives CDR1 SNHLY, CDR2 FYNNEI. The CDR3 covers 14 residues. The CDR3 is CASVGTGGTDTQYF. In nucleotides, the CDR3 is TGTGCCAGCGTGGGGACAGGGGGCACAGATACGCAGTATTTT.

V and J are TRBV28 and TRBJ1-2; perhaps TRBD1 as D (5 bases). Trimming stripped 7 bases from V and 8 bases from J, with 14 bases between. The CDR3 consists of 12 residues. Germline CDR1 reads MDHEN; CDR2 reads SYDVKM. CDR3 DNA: TGTGCCAGCACCCGGGGCCCGGGCGGCTACACCTTC. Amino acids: CASTRGPGGYTF.

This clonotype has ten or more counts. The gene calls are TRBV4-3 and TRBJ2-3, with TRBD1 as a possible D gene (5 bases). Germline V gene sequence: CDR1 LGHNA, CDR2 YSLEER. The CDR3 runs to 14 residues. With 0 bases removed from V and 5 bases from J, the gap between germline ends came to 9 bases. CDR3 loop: CASSQELRGDTQYF. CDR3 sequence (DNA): TGCGCCAGCAGCCAAGAGTTAAGGGGAGATACGCAGTATTTT.

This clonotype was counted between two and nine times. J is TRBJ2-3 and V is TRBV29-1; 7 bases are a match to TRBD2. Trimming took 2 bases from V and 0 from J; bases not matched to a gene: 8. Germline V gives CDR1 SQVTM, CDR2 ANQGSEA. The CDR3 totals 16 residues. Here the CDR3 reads CSVEIGGSSSTDTQYF. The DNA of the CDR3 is TGCAGCGTTGAAATCGGCGGGAGCTCTAGCACAGATACGCAGTATTTT.

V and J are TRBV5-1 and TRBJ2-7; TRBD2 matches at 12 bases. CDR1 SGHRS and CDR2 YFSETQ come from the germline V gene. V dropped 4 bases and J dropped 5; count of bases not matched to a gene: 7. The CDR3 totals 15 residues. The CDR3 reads CASSILAGGRDEQYF. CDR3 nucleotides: TGCGCCAGCAGCATACTAGCGGGAGGTCGAGACGAGCAGTACTTC.

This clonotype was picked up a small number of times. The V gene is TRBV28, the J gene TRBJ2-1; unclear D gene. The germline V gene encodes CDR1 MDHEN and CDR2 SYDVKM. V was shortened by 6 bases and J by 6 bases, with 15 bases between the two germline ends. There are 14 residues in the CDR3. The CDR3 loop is CASSLFEFPNEQFF. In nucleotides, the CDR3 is TGTGCCAGCAGCTTGTTTGAGTTTCCCAATGAGCAGTTCTTC. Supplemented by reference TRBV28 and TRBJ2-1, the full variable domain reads DVKVTQSSRYLVKRTGEKVFLECVQDMDHENMFWYRQDPGLGLRLIYFSYDVKMKEKGDIPEGYSVSREKKERFSLILESASTNQTSMYLCASSLFEFPNEQFFGPGTRLTVL.

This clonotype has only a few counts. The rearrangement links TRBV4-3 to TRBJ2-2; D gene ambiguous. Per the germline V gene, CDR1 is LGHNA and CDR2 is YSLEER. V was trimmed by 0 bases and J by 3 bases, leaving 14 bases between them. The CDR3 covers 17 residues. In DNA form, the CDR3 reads TGCGCCAGCAGCCAAGATGTGATCTCGTCTTACACCGGGGAGCTGTTTTTT. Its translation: CASSQDVISSYTGELFF.

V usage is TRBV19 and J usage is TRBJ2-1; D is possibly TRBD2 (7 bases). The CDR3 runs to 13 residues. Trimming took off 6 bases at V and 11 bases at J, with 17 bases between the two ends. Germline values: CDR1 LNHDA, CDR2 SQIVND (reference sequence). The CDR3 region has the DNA TGTGCCAGTAGCGAGGCGGGGGCTTGGAAGCAGTTCTTC. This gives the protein CASSEAGAWKQFF.

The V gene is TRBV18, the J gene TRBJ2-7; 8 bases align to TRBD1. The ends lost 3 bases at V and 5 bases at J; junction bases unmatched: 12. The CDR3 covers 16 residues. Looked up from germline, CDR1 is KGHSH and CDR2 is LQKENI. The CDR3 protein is CASSPLVVGQGNEQYF. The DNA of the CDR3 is TGTGCCAGCTCACCCCTTGTAGTAGGACAGGGCAACGAGCAGTACTTC.

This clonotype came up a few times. The CDR3 reads CASSPTSSGSSYEQYF. DNA of the CDR3: TGCGCCAGCAGCCCCACATCTAGCGGGAGCTCCTACGAGCAGTACTTC. The V and J genes are TRBV5-1 and TRBJ2-7; 10 bases fit TRBD2. Trimming removed 4 bases from V and 0 bases from J; junction bases left unmatched: 7. Germline V gene data show CDR1 as SGHRS and CDR2 as YFSETQ. This CDR3 spans 16 amino acids.

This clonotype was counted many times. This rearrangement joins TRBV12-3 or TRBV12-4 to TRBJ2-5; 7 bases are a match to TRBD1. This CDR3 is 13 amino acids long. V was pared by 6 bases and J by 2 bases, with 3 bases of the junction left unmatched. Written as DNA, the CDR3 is TGTGCCAGCAGCGGGACAGCGCAAGAGACCCAGTACTTC. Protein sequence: CASSGTAQETQYF.

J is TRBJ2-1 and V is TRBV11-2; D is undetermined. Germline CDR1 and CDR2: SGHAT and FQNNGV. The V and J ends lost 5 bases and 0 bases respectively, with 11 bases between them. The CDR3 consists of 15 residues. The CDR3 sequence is CASSITVSSYNEQFF. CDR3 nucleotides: TGTGCCAGCAGCATCACAGTTAGCTCCTACAATGAGCAGTTCTTC.

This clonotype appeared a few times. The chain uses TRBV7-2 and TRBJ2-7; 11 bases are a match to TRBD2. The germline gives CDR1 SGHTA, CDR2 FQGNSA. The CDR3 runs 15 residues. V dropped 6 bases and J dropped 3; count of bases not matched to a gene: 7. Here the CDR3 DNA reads TGTGCCAGCAGAACTCCTAGCGGGAGGTTCTACGAGCAGTACTTC. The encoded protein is CASRTPSGRFYEQYF.

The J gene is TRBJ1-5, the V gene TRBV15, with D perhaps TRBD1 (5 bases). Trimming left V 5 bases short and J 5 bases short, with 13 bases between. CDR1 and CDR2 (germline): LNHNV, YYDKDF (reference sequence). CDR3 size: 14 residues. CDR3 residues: CATSVRDGDQPQHF. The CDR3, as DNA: TGTGCCACCAGCGTCCGGGACGGAGATCAGCCCCAGCATTTT.

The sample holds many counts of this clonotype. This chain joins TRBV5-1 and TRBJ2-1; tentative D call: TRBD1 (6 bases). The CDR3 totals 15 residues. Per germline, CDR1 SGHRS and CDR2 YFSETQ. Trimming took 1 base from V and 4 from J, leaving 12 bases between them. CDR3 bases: TGCGCCAGCAGCTTGCAAGGACAGTCATACAATGAGCAGTTCTTC. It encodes CASSLQGQSYNEQFF.

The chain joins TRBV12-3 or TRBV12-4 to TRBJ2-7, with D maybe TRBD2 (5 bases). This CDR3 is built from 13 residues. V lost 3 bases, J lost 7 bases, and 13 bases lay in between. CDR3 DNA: TGTGCCAGCAGTTTGTTCGGGGTGGGAGAGCAGTACTTC. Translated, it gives CASSLFGVGEQYF.

CDR3 in DNA: TGTGCCAGCAGCTCGCGGGGGTCCCCTAACAATGAGCAGTTCTTC. It specifies CASSSRGSPNNEQFF. The chain employs TRBV7-9 and TRBJ2-1; the match to TRBD2 covers 7 bases. The V gene end was trimmed by 4 bases and the J gene end by 5 bases; junction bases not matched to a gene: 8. The CDR3 sequence is 15 residues long. Germline assignment: CDR1 SEHNR and CDR2 FQNEAQ (reference sequence).

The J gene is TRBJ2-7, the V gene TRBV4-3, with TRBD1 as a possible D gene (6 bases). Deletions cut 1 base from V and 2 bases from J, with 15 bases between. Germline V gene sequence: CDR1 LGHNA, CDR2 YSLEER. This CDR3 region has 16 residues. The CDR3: CASSQVEAGETYEQYF. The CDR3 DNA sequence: TGCGCCAGCAGCCAAGTTGAGGCAGGGGAAACCTACGAGCAGTACTTC.

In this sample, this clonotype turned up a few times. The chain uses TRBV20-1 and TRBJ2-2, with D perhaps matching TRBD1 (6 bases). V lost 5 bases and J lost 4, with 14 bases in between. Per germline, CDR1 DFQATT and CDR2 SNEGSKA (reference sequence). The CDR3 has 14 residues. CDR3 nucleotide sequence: TGCAGTGCTCCCACCTCAGGGGCCACCGGGGAGCTGTTTTTT. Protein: CSAPTSGATGELFF.

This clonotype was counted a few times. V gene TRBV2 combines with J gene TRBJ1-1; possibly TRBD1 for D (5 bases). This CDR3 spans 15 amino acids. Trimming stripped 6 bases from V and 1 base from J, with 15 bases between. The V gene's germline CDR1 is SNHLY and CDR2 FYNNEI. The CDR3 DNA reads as TGTGCCAGCAGCGCTTTCGGGACGGGGAACACTGAAGCTTTCTTT. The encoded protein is CASSAFGTGNTEAFF. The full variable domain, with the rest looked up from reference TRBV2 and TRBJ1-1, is EPEVTQTPSHQVTQMGQEVILRCVPISNHLYFYWYRQILGQKVEFLVSFYNNEISEKSEIFDDQFSVERPDGSNFTLKIRSTKLEDSAMYFCASSAFGTGNTEAFFGQGTRLTVV.

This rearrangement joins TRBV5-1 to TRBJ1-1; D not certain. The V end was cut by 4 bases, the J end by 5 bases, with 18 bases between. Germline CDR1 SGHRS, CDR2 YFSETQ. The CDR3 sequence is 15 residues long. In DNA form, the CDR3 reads TGCGCCAGCAGCCTGACTCAGGTACCTCCTACTGAAGCTTTCTTT. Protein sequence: CASSLTQVPPTEAFF. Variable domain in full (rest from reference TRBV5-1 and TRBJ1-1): KAGVTQTPRYLIKTRGQQVTLSCSPISGHRSVSWYQQTPGQGLQFLFEYFSETQRNKGNFPGRFSGRQFSNSRSEMNVSTLELGDSALYLCASSLTQVPPTEAFFGQGTRLTVV.